This T cell receptor beta chain was recorded in a study of blood T cell repertoires in COVID-19 (dated by TCRdb to the early 2020s). With respect to the entire study: Samples covering the acute and convalescent phases of COVID-19 were provided by collaborators in the United States, Italy and Spain. The material from the prospective study consisted of cDNA or gDNA derived from T cells, B-cell-depleted T cells, or PBMCs. A de-identified subject ID, COVID-19 status, age in years and sex were almost always included in the sample metadata. Samples were obtained from the ongoing ImmuneRACE study (first 160 participants) and from 950 to 1,500 subjects provided by 6 global collaborators. The dataset comprised deeply sampled blood TCRbeta repertoires from subjects exposed to, actively infected with, or recovered from COVID-19. Where available, HLA class I and class II types were obtained from metadata supplied by the sample provider rather than from assay-based typing. The repertoires were made available in a free public database intended to serve as a resource for research on the immune response to SARS-CoV-2. What the authors observed across the whole study: Clinical and demographic metadata were provided uncurated, with the amount varying by source and participant.

The germline V gene provides CDR1 SGHRS and CDR2 YFSETQ. Here V drops 4 bases and J drops 1 base, and the junction holds 3 bases not matched to any gene. CDR3 length: 14 amino acids, cysteine to phenylalanine. CDR3 DNA only is kept here, 42 bases in frame from base 1. Each collaborating institution followed its own protocols to collect whole blood in K2EDTA tubes. Collaborator samples were shipped for TCRbeta analysis as frozen whole blood, isolated PBMCs, or DNA extracted from either sample type. The immunoSEQ Assay, a bias-controlled multiplex PCR, was used to amplify TCRbeta CDR3 regions from genomic DNA. The study's processing was this. The number of nucleated cells in each sample was estimated by amplification of reference gene primers within the assay. To quantify the absolute abundance of each unique TCRbeta CDR3 rearrangement, sequence reads were collapsed and filtered. For each sample, productive Simpson clonality was calculated as the square root of Simpson's diversity index over productive rearrangements. Entries here come from immuneACCESS through TCRdb and include only in-frame sequences with V and J called. Some clones fail to appear in such tables; in the studies checked, an unresolved V gene covers under half of the shortfall, and the cause of the remainder is unknown. The V and J calls and clone size were taken over from that table, and D and trimming were inferred from the DNA. Across this sample there are 120,000 or so clones, with approximately 80% seen only once. Jointly, the top ten make up 20% to 25% of the sample.

Points on this clone: Its antigen is unknown. No much larger clonotype is one base removed from it; base qualities were not supplied.

The material sequenced was peripheral blood. The chain is made from TRBV5-1 and TRBJ2-5, with 8 junctional bases fitting TRBD2. The sequence was obtained from a human donor in a cohort sampled during active COVID-19. CDR3 reads: CASSNGGAQETQYF. The bases read TGCGCCAGCAGCAACGGGGGGGCCCAAGAGACCCAGTACTTC.